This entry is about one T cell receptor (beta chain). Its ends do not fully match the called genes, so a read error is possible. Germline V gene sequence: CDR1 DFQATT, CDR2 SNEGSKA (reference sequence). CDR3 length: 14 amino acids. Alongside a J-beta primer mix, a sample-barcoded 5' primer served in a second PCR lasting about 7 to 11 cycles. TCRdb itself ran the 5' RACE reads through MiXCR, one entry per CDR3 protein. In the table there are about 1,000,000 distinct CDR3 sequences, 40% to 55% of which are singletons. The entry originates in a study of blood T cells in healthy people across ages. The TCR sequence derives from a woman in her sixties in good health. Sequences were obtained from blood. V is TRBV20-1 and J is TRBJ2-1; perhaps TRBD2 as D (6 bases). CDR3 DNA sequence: TGCAGTGCTGTCCACCGGGACTCCCACAATGAGCAGTTCTTC. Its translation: CSAVHRDSHNEQFF.